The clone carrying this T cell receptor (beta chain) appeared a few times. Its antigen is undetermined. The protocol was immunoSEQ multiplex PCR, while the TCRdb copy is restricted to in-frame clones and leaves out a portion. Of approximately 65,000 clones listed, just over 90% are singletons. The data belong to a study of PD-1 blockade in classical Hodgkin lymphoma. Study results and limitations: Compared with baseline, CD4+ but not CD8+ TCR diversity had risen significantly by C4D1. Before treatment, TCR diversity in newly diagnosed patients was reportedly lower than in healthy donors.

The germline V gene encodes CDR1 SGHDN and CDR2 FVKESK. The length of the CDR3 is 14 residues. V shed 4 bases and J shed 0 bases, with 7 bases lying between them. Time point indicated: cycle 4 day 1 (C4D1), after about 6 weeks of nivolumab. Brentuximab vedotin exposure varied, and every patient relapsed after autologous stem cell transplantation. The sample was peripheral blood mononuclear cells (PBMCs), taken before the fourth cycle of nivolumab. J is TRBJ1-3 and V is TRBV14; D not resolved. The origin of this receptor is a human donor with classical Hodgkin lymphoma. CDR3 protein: CASSRGNSGNTIYF. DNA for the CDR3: TGTGCCAGCAGCCGAGGTAACTCTGGAAACACCATATATTTT.